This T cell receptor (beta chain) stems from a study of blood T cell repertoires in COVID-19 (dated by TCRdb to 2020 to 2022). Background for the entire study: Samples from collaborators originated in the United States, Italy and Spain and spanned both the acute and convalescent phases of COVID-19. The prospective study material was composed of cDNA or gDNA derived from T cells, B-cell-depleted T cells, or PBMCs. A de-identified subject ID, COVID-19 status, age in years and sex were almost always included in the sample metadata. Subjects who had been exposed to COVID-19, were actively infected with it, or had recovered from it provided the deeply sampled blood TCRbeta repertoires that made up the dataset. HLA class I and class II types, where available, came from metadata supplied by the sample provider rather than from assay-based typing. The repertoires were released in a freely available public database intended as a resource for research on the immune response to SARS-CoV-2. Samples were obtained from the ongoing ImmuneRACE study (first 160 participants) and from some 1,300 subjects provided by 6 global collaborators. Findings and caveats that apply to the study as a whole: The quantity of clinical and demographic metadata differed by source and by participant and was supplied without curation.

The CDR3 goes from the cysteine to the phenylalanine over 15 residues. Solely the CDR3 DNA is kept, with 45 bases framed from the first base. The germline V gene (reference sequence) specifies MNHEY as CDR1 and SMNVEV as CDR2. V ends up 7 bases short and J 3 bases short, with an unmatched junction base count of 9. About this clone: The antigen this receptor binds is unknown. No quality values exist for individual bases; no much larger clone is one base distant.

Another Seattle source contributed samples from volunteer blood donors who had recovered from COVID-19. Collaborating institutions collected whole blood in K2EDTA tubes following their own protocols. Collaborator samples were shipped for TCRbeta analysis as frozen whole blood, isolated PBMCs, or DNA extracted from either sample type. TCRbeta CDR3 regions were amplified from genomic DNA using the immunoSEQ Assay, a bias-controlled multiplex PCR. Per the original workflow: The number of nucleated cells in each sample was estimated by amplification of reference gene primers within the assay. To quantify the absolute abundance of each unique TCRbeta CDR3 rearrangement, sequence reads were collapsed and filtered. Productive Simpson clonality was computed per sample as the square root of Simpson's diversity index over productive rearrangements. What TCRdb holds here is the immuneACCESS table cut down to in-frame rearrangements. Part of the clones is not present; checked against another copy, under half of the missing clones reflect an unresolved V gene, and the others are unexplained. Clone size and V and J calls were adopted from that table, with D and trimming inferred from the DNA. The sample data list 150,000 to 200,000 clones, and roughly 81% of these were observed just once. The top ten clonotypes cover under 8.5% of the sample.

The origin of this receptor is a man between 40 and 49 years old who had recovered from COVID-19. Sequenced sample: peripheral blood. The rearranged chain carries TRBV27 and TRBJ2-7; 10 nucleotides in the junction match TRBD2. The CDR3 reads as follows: CASKAIAGGFYEQYF. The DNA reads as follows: TGTGCCAGCAAGGCTATAGCGGGAGGCTTCTACGAGCAGTACTTC.